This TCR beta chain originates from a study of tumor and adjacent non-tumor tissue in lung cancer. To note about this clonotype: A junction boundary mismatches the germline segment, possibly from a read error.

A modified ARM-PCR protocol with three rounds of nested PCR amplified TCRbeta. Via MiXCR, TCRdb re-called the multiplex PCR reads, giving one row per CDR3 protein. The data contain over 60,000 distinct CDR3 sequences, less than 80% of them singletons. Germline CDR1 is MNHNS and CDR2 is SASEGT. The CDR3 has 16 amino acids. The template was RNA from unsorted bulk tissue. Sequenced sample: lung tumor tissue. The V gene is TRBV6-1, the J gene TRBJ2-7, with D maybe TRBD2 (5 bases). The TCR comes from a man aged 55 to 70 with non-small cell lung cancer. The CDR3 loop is CASSESVGDIFYEHYF. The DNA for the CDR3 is TGTGCCAGCAGTGAATCGGTCGGGGATATCTTCTACGAGCATTACTTC.